This TCR beta chain was recovered during a study of blood T cell repertoires in COVID-19. In the study overall: PBMCs, B-cell-depleted T cells, or T cells were the source of the cDNA or gDNA that made up the material.

The CDR3 is 13 amino acids. The trim removed 5 bases at V and 3 bases at J, leaving 2 bases unmatched. Germline CDR1 is WNHNN and CDR2 is SYGVQD (reference sequence). Only one count was recorded for this clone. Some clones are missing from TCRdb's copy, which holds only in-frame ones; the method was immunoSEQ multiplex PCR. The sample shows under 150,000 clones, around 85% of them seen only once. Sequenced: peripheral blood. The chain is built from TRBV10-1 and TRBJ2-5; 8 bases are shared with TRBD2. This clonotype was obtained from a human donor in a cohort sampled during active COVID-19. CDR3 nucleotide sequence: TGCGCCAGCAGTTTTAGCGGGGAAGAGACCCAGTACTTC. Amino acid sequence: CASSFSGEETQYF.